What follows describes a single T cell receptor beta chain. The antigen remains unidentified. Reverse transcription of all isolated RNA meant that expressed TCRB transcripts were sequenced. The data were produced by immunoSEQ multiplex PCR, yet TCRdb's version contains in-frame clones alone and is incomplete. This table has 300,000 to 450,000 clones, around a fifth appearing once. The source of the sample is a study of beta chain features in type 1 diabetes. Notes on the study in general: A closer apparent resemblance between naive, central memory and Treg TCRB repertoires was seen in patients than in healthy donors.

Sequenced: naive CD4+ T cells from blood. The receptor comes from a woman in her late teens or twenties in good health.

The CDR3 coding sequence is TGTGCCAGCAGCCGGCCAGGGGGCGGCAAAAACATTCAGTACTTC. It translates to CASSRPGGGKNIQYF. The rearrangement joins TRBV14 to TRBJ2-4, with TRBD1 matching over 8 bases. Germline CDR1 SGHDN, CDR2 FVKESK. The ends lost 4 bases at V and 3 bases at J; junction bases unmatched: 5. CDR3 length equals 15 residues.